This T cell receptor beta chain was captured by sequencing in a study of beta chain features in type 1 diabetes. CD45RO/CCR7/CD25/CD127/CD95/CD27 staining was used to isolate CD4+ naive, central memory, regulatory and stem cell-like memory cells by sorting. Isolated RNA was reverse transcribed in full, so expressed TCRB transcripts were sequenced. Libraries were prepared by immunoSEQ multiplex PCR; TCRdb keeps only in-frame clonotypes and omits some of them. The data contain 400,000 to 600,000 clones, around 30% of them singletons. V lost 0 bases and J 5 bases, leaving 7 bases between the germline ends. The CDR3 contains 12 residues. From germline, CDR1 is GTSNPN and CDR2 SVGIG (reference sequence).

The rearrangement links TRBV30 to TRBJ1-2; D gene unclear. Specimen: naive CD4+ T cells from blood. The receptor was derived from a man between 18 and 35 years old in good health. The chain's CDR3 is CAWSVASYGYTF. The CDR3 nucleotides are TGTGCCTGGAGTGTCGCCTCGTATGGCTACACCTTC.